This T cell receptor beta chain came from a study of PD-1 blockade in classical Hodgkin lymphoma (TCRdb year 2020). Broadly, across the study: Nivolumab dosing was 3 mg/kg intravenously every 2 weeks, continuing until either disease progression or unacceptable toxicity. To define a peripheral blood immune signature of response to PD-1 blockade in classical Hodgkin lymphoma, the study combined TCR beta sequencing with CyTOF.

Results the study describes overall, beyond this receptor: Trial patients achieving complete response had baseline diversity similar to newly diagnosed patients, whereas partial responders and progressors had significantly lower diversity. Baseline TCR diversity was reported as lower in newly diagnosed patients than in healthy donors, and lower still in relapsed/refractory patients. The study was restricted to a single clinical trial cohort, and the causes of repertoire differences, possibly disease activity or prior therapy, were left undefined. CD4+ but not CD8+ TCR diversity rose significantly by C4D1 (p=0.0027 vs p=0.16), most apparent in complete responders (p=0.02). Diversity was lower in patients who began nivolumab less than 1 year after ASCT, so these patients were left out of later analyses to avoid confounding by immune reconstitution.

Genomic DNA was isolated using the Qiagen DNeasy kit from unsorted PBMCs as well as from negatively selected CD4+ and CD8+ fractions. Amplification of TCR beta CDR3 regions was done by immunoSEQ multiplex PCR with primers that anneal to V and J segments. A synthetic immune receptor repertoire was used to minimize amplification bias, and any residual bias was removed computationally once sequencing was done. Concerning the study's data processing: Custom Python scripts were used to quantify repertoire diversity as the Shannon entropy index. Unsorted, CD4+ and CD8+ repertoires were examined separately, except in combined analyses, for which CD4+ and CD8+ sequences were merged in silico. Clonal expansion was defined as at least a 2-fold frequency increase after treatment relative to C1D1, with a pseudocount of 0.5 for undetected baseline clones. Singleton clones were defined as clones with 0 or 1 copy at C1D1, and non-singleton clones were defined as clones with 2 or more copies. Clones expanded in unsorted samples were labelled as CD4+, CD8+ or unknown by matching protein sequences in sorted samples from the same patient. Wilcoxon tests were applied to paired samples to test diversity changes from C1D1 to C4D1. Sourced from immuneACCESS, this table was stored by TCRdb with only in-frame sequences that have V and J called. A share of the clones is absent; for the studies checked, an unresolved V gene accounts for under half, and the remainder has no known explanation. That table is the source of V, J and clone size, and D and trimming were worked out from the DNA. Present in this sample are tens of thousands of clones, 60% to 85% of which were seen just once. In total, the top ten clones hold around 20% of the sample.

Remarks on this clone: What this receptor recognizes is not known. Base qualities are not at hand, and no much larger clone is one base apart.

The CDR3, from cysteine to phenylalanine, totals 14 residues. The DNA shown is the 42-base CDR3, in frame from base 1. V is reduced by 0 bases and J by 9 bases, leaving a spacing of 12 bases between them. The germline V gene (reference sequence) gives CDR1 as GTSNPN and CDR2 as SVGIG. The time point label here, explained by the study, means: cycle 2 day 1 (C2D1) of nivolumab. Relapse after autologous stem cell transplantation had occurred in all trial patients, and cohorts A, B and C were distinguished by prior brentuximab vedotin exposure. The trial cohort comprised around 60 patients with relapsed/refractory classical Hodgkin lymphoma whose best overall responses were complete response, partial response or progressive disease. Trial patients were treated with single-agent nivolumab in the multi-cohort phase II CheckMate 205 trial. An independent review committee assessed best overall response using the 2007 International Working Group response criteria. PBMCs from the trial were collected at three points: immediately before nivolumab initiation (C1D1), and during therapy at cycle 2 day 1 and cycle 4 day 1. Peripheral blood was collected in 8 mL Vacutainer Cell Preparation Tubes, from which PBMCs were isolated by centrifugation and then cryopreserved.

Here the chain combines TRBV30 and TRBJ1-6; perhaps TRBD1 is the D gene, with 6 bases matching. The sequencing here drew on peripheral blood mononuclear cells (PBMCs), taken before the second cycle of nivolumab. This TCR came from a human donor with classical Hodgkin lymphoma. Here is the DNA: TGTGCCTGGAGTGTAAAGGGGGGTGGTTCACCCCTCCACTTT. It translates to CAWSVKGGGSPLHF. The full variable domain, completed from the reference TRBV30 and TRBJ1-6 proteins outside the CDR3, reads SQTIHQWPATLVQPVGSPLSLECTVEGTSNPNLYWYRQAAGRGLQLLFYSVGIGQISSEVPQNLSASRPQDRQFILSSKKLLLSDSGFYLCAWSVKGGGSPLHFGNGTRLTVT.